This T cell receptor (beta chain) originates from a study of T cells of healthy individuals. The table lists this clonotype with many counts. TCRdb redid the calling of the 5' RACE reads with MiXCR, one entry per CDR3 protein. The table shows more than 85,000 distinct CDR3 sequences, with roughly 18% occurring only once. The V end lost 3 bases, the J end lost 6 bases, and 7 bases lay between the germline ends. From germline, CDR1 is SGDLS and CDR2 YYNGEE. The CDR3 extends over 12 amino acids. The TCR was taken from a human donor in good health. The chain couples TRBV9 to TRBJ2-1; tentatively, D is TRBD1 (6 bases). The CDR3 DNA reads TGTGCCAGCAGCGCACAGGGCAATGAGCAGTTCTTC. Its protein product is CASSAQGNEQFF.